Listed here is a single TCR beta chain. Antigen unknown. Method: immunoSEQ multiplex PCR; TCRdb's copy keeps in-frame clones and lacks some. Here the sample spans some 140,000 clones, approximately 90% being singletons. The data belong to a study of T cell responses to AZD1222 COVID-19 vaccine. Whole-study results and caveats: Sampled repertoires all dated from after the peak T cell response.

The CDR3 has 15 residues. Looked up from germline, CDR1 is LGHDT and CDR2 is YNNKEL (reference sequence). The trim removed 4 bases at V and 1 base at J, leaving 5 bases unmatched. The sequence derives from an adult in good health. This chain uses TRBV3-1 (or the pseudogene TRBV3-2) with TRBJ2-7, with 9 bases matching TRBD1. The sample consisted of peripheral blood, taken on day 0 of AZD1222 vaccination. The CDR3: CASSLAGTGSYEQYF. CDR3 sequence (DNA): TGTGCCAGCAGCCTTGCCGGGACAGGGTCCTACGAGCAGTACTTC.